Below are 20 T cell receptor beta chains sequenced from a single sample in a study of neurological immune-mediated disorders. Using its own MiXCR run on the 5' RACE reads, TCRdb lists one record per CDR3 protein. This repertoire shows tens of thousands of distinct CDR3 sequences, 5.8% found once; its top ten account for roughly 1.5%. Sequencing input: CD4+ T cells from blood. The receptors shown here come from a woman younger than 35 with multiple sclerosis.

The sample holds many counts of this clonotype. CDR3 sequence (DNA): TGTGCCACGGGTGACAAAATGAACACCGGGGAGCTGTTTTTT. Translating it yields CATGDKMNTGELFF. V usage is TRBV6-6 and J usage is TRBJ2-2; D gene unclear. V lost 10 bases to trimming and J lost 1 base, with 13 bases between them. The CDR3 extends over 14 amino acids. Looked up from germline, CDR1 is MNHNY and CDR2 is SVGAGI (reference sequence).

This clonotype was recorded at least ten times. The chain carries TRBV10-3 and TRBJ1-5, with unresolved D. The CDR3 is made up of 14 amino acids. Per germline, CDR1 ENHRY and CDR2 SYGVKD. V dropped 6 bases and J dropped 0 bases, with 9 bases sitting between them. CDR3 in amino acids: CAISTMASNQPQHF. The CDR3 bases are TGTGCCATCAGCACGATGGCTAGCAATCAGCCCCAGCATTTT.

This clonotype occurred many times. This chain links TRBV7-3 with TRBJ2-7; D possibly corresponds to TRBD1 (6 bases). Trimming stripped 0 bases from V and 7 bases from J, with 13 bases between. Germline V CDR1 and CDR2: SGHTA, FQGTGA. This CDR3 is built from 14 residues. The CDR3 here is CASSLTVTGGEQYF. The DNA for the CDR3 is TGTGCCAGCAGCTTAACAGTGACAGGCGGGGAGCAGTACTTC.

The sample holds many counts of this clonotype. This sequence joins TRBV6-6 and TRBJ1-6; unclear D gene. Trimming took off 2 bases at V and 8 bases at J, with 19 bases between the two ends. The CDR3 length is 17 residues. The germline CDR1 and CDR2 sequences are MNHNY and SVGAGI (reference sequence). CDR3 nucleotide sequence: TGTGCCAGCAGTTACGCGGCCCCGGGCGGTGGGCATTCACCCCTCCACTTT. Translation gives CASSYAAPGGGHSPLHF.

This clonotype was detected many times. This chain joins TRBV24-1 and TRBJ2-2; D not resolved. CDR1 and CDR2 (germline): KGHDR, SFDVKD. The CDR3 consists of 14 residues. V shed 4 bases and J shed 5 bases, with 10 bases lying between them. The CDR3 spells CATSEDLTTGELFF. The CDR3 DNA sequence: TGTGCCACCAGTGAAGACCTTACTACCGGGGAGCTGTTTTTT.

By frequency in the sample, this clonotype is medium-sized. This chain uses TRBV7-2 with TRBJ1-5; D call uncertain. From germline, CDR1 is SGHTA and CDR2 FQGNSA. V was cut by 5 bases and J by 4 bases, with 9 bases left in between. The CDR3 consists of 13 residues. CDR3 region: CASSPAFNQPQHF. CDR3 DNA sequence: TGTGCCAGCAGCCCGGCTTTTAATCAGCCCCAGCATTTT.

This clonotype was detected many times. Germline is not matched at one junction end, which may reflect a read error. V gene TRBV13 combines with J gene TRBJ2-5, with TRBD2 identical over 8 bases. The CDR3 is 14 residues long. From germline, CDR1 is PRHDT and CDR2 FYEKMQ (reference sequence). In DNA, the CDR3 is TGTGCCAGCGGCTTGGGACTAGAAGCAGAGACCCAGTACTTC. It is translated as CASGLGLEAETQYF.

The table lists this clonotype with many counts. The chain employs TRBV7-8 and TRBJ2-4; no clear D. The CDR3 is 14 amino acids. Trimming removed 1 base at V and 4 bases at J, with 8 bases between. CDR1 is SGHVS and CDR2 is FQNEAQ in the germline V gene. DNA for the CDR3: TGTGCCAGCAGCTTAGGGCAGGCGAAAAACATTCAGTACTTC. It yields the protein CASSLGQAKNIQYF.

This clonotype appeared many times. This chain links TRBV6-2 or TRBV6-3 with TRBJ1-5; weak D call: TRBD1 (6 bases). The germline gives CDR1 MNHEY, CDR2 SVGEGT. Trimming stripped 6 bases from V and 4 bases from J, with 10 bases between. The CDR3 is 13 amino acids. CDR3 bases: TGTGCCAGCAGAAGCCAGGGGAATCAGCCCCAGCATTTT. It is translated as CASRSQGNQPQHF.

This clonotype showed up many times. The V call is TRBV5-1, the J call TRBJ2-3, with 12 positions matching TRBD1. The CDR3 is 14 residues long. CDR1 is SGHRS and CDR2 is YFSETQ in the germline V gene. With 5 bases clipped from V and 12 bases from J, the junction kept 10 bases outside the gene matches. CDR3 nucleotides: TGCGCCAGCAGACTCGGGACAGGGGGCCTATCACAGTATTTT. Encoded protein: CASRLGTGGLSQYF.

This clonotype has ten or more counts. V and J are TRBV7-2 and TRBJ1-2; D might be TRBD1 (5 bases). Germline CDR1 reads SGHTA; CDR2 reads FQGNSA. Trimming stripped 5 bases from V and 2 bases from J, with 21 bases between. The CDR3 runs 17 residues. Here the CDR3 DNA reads TGTGCCAGCAGCCGGAGAACAGGAGACATAACCAACTATGGCTACACCTTC. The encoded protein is CASSRRTGDITNYGYTF.

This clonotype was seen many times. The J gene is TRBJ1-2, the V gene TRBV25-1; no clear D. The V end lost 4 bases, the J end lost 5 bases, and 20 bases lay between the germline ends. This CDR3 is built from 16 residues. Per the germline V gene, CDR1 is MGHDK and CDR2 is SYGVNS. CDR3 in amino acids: CASSAHHTGKGYGYTF. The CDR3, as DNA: TGTGCCAGCAGTGCCCACCATACGGGGAAAGGGTATGGCTACACCTTC.

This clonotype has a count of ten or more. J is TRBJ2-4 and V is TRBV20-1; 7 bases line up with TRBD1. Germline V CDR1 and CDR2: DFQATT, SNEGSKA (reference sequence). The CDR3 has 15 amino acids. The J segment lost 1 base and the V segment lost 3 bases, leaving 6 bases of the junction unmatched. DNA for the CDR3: TGCAGTGCTAGCCCCAAACAGGGGGCCAAAAACATTCAGTACTTC. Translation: CSASPKQGAKNIQYF.

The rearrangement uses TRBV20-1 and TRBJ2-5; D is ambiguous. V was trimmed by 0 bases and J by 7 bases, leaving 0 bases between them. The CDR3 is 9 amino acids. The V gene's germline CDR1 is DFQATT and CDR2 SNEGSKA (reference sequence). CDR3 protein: CSARETQYF. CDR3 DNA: TGCAGTGCTAGAGAGACCCAGTACTTC.

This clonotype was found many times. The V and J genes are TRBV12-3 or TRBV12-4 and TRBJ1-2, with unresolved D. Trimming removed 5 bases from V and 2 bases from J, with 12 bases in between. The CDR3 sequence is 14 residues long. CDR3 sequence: CASSQTGRNYGYTF. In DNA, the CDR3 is TGTGCCAGCAGTCAAACCGGGCGGAACTATGGCTACACCTTC.

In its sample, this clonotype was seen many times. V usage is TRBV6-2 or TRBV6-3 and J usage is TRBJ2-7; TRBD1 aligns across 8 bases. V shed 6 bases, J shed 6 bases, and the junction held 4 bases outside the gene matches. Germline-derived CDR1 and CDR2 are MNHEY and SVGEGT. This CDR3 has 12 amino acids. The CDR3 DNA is TGTGCCAGCAGCTGGACAGGGCGCGAGCAGTACGTC. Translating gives CASSWTGREQYV.

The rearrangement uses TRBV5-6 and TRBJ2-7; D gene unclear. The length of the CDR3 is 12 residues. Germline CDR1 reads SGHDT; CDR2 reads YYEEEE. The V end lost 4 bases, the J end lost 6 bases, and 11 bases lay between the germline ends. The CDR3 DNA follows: TGTGCCAGCAGCCCGGGTTCTTCCGAGCAGTACTTC. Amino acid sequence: CASSPGSSEQYF. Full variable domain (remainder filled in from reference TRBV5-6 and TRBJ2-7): DAGVTQSPTHLIKTRGQQVTLRCSPKSGHDTVSWYQQALGQGPQFIFQYYEEEERQRGNFPDRFSGHQFPNYSSELNVNALLLGDSALYLCASSPGSSEQYFGPGTRLTVT.

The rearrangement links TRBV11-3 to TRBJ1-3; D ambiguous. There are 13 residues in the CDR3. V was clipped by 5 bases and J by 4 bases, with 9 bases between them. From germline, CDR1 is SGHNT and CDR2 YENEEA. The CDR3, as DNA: TGTGCCAGCAGCCCTGAACGGGGAAACACCATATATTTT. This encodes CASSPERGNTIYF.

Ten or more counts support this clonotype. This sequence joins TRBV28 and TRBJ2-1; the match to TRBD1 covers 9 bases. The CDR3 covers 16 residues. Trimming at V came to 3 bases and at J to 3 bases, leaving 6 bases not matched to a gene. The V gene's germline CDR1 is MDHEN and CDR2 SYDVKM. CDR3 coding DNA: TGTGCCAGCAGTTTGGGGGACAGGGCTCTCTACAATGAGCAGTTCTTC. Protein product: CASSLGDRALYNEQFF. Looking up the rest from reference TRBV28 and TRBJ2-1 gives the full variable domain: DVKVTQSSRYLVKRTGEKVFLECVQDMDHENMFWYRQDPGLGLRLIYFSYDVKMKEKGDIPEGYSVSREKKERFSLILESASTNQTSMYLCASSLGDRALYNEQFFGPGTRLTVL.

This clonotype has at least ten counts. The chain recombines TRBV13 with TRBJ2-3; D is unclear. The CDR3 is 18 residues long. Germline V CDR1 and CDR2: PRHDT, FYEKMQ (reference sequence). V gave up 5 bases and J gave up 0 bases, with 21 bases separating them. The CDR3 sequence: CASSPMGRATTSTDTQYF. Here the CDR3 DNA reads TGTGCCAGCAGCCCTATGGGTAGGGCCACCACTAGCACAGATACGCAGTATTTT.